These 18 T cell receptor beta chains came from one sample sequenced in a study of Ad26.COV2.S vaccination and SARS-CoV-2 variants (dated by TCRdb to the early 2020s). The method was the immunoSEQ multiplex PCR assay. Here the immuneACCESS table is served through TCRdb, limited to in-frame sequences with V and J called. Missing clones are a known gap in these copies; in checked studies unresolved V genes cover under half, and the rest lacks a known reason. The sample yields 300,000 to 350,000 clones; 85% to 90% were counted once. The top ten clones comprise 4.5% to 5.5% of the sample. The treatment or condition label on this specimen signifies: around 19 received Ad26.COV2.S at low or high dose, single or two shots; about 5 received placebo; per-sample allocation not given. Repertoires of vaccine and placebo recipients were sequenced from samples collected on day 63 after the first injection. The sequences come from peripheral blood, collected in a trial of Ad26.COV2.S vaccine versus placebo. The receptors here all came from a person aged 18-65 years who received the Ad26.COV2.S COVID-19 vaccine or a placebo.

This chain joins TRBV5-4 and TRBJ1-5, with D unclear. The germline V gene has CDR1 SGHNT and CDR2 YYREEE (reference sequence). The CDR3 consists of 14 residues. Trimming stripped 3 bases from V and 4 bases from J, with 11 bases between. CDR3 coding DNA: TGTGCCAGCAGCTCCGGCGGCCATAATCAGCCCCAGCATTTT. As protein: CASSSGGHNQPQHF.

The chain carries TRBV10-1 and TRBJ2-1, with no clear D. CDR3 length equals 14 residues. V was cut by 0 bases and J by 8 bases, with 11 bases left in between. Germline CDR1 and CDR2: WNHNN and SYGVQD (reference sequence). CDR3 sequence (DNA): TGCGCCAGCAGTGAGTCCCAGGCGGCGGATGAGCAGTTCTTC. Residues: CASSESQAADEQFF.

The chain carries TRBV25-1 and TRBJ1-2; 7 bases are a match to TRBD1. CDR3 length: 13 amino acids. CDR1 and CDR2 from the germline V gene are MGHDK and SYGVNS. The ends lost 4 bases at V and 4 bases at J; junction bases unmatched: 3. The chain's CDR3 is CASSGQGLYGYTF. Here the CDR3 DNA reads TGTGCCAGCAGTGGACAGGGTCTCTATGGCTACACCTTC.

CDR3 in amino acids: CASSLSGGAHTGELFF. The CDR3 DNA reads TGTGCCAGCAGCCTTAGCGGGGGGGCTCACACCGGGGAGCTGTTTTTT. The chain is built from TRBV3-1 (or the pseudogene TRBV3-2) and TRBJ2-2, with 11 bases matching TRBD2. V was pared by 4 bases and J by 3 bases, with 4 bases of the junction left unmatched. Per germline, CDR1 LGHDT and CDR2 YNNKEL (reference sequence). The CDR3 is made up of 16 amino acids.

The DNA for the CDR3 is TGTGCCAGCAGCCAAGAAATGAGGGGGAGAACTGAAGCTTTCTTT. Translated: CASSQEMRGRTEAFF. The chain employs TRBV3-1 (or the pseudogene TRBV3-2) and TRBJ1-1, with D perhaps matching TRBD1 (6 bases). The germline V gene has CDR1 LGHDT and CDR2 YNNKEL (reference sequence). V shed 0 bases and J shed 5 bases, with 13 bases lying between them. The CDR3 totals 15 residues.

The chain recombines TRBV10-3 with TRBJ1-1; D remains unclear. CDR3 length: 13 amino acids. CDR1 is ENHRY and CDR2 is SYGVKD in the germline V gene. Between the trimmed V and J ends, which lost 2 bases and 4 bases, there was a span of 8 bases. CDR3 region: CAISEGSRTEAFF. The CDR3 DNA reads as TGTGCCATCAGTGAGGGTTCACGCACTGAAGCTTTCTTT.

CDR3 coding DNA: TGTGCCAGCAGCTTAGGTTCCAGGGTGGAGACCCAGTACTTC. This sequence encodes CASSLGSRVETQYF. The J gene is TRBJ2-5, the V gene TRBV7-2, with D possibly matching TRBD1 (5 bases). The germline V gene has CDR1 SGHTA and CDR2 FQGNSA. V lost 1 base, J lost 5 bases, and 11 bases lay in between. CDR3 length equals 14 residues.

The V and J genes are TRBV27 and TRBJ2-3, with 7 bases fitting TRBD2. The CDR3 consists of 15 residues. Germline V lookup: CDR1 MNHEY, CDR2 SMNVEV (reference sequence). V dropped 8 bases and J dropped 5; count of bases not matched to a gene: 13. The CDR3 DNA reads TGTGCCAGCTCCCTATCTGGGGAGGGCCGAGATACGCAGTATTTT. Its protein is CASSLSGEGRDTQYF.

The chain is built from TRBV7-3 and TRBJ1-1; D ambiguous. Germline CDR1 is SGHTA and CDR2 is FQGTGA. V lost 4 bases, J lost 4 bases, and 19 bases lay in between. CDR3 size: 16 residues. CDR3 DNA sequence: TGTGCCAGCAGCTCCACCCCCTTGGGCCCCATCACTGAAGCTTTCTTT. As protein: CASSSTPLGPITEAFF.

The V and J genes are TRBV5-8 and TRBJ2-1, with 12 bases aligning to TRBD1. Germline assignment: CDR1 SGHTS and CDR2 YDEGEE. V was clipped by 1 base and J by 4 bases; unmatched bases: 15. This CDR3 is 20 amino acids long. The CDR3, as DNA: TGTGCCAGCAGCTTGCGGGGGGACAGGGGGCATTATGGGAGGTACAATGAGCAGTTCTTC. Amino acid sequence: CASSLRGDRGHYGRYNEQFF.

The V call is TRBV2, the J call TRBJ1-2; TRBD1 matches at 9 bases. CDR3 length: 15 amino acids. Germline V CDR1 and CDR2: SNHLY, FYNNEI. With 3 bases clipped from V and 3 bases from J, the junction kept 5 bases outside the gene matches. The CDR3 here is CASSERGQGYYGYTF. The CDR3 DNA reads TGTGCCAGCAGTGAGAGGGGACAGGGCTACTATGGCTACACCTTC.

This clone was recorded at least ten times. This chain joins TRBV5-6 and TRBJ2-1; D may match TRBD1 or TRBD2 (5 bases each). Trimming pared 5 bases from V and 8 bases from J, leaving 23 bases between. CDR3 length: 16 amino acids. Looked up from germline, CDR1 is SGHDT and CDR2 is YYEEEE. The CDR3 is CASSSPGTEIGDEQFF. The CDR3, as DNA: TGTGCCAGCAGTTCTCCCGGGACGGAGATTGGCGATGAGCAGTTCTTC.

The DNA of the CDR3 is TGTGCCAGCAGCGACGCGGGGGGATTCCAAGAGACCCAGTACTTC. Its protein is CASSDAGGFQETQYF. This chain links TRBV9 with TRBJ2-5, with TRBD2 identical over 8 bases. CDR1 is SGDLS, CDR2 YYNGEE, per germline. The CDR3 is 15 amino acids. Unmatched junction bases numbered 5, after V lost 3 bases and J lost 1 base.

The CDR3 is CASAYRGPGNTIYF. The CDR3 DNA reads as TGTGCCAGCGCATACAGGGGCCCTGGAAACACCATATATTTT. The rearrangement links TRBV28 to TRBJ1-3, with 7 bases lining up with TRBD1. V lost 8 bases, J lost 2 bases, and 6 bases stayed unmatched. Per germline, CDR1 MDHEN and CDR2 SYDVKM. The CDR3 is made up of 14 amino acids.

This chain links TRBV5-6 with TRBJ2-1, with TRBD2 matching 10 bases. The CDR3 loop spans 16 amino acids. Germline V lookup: CDR1 SGHDT, CDR2 YYEEEE. V dropped 0 bases and J dropped 8; count of bases not matched to a gene: 8. The CDR3 here is CASSLVGLAPSDEQFF. As DNA, the CDR3 is TGTGCCAGCAGCTTGGTGGGACTAGCGCCGTCGGATGAGCAGTTCTTC.

The genes are TRBV27 and TRBJ2-1, with D possibly being TRBD2 (6 bases). V was trimmed by 5 bases and J by 8 bases, leaving 22 bases between them. Germline-derived CDR1 and CDR2 are MNHEY and SMNVEV (reference sequence). The CDR3 sequence is 16 residues long. This chain's CDR3 is CASSRPQGNGGDEQFF. CDR3 DNA: TGTGCCAGCAGTCGCCCGCAGGGTAATGGAGGGGATGAGCAGTTCTTC.

This CDR3 reads CASSLVAGGRSHEQYF. CDR3 sequence (DNA): TGTGCCAGCAGCTTAGTAGCCGGGGGGAGATCCCACGAGCAGTACTTC. The J gene is TRBJ2-7, the V gene TRBV7-2, with 7 bases that match TRBD2. CDR1 and CDR2 (germline): SGHTA, FQGNSA. J gave up 5 bases and V 1 base, and 11 bases lay outside the gene matches. The CDR3 is 16 residues long.

CDR3 DNA sequence: TGTGCCAGCAGCGTAAGCGGGGGCATCACTGAAGCTTTCTTT. Translation: CASSVSGGITEAFF. The J gene is TRBJ1-1, the V gene TRBV9; D possibly corresponds to TRBD1 (6 bases). Trimming removed 1 base at V and 4 bases at J, with 11 bases between. This CDR3 region has 14 residues. The germline V gene has CDR1 SGDLS and CDR2 YYNGEE.